The 15 T cell receptor beta chains below all came from one sample that was sequenced in a study of beta chain features in type 1 diabetes. The whole isolated RNA underwent reverse transcription, so sequencing captured expressed TCRB transcripts. Method: immunoSEQ multiplex PCR; TCRdb's copy keeps in-frame clones and lacks some. The sample holds around 56,000 clones; about 47% are singletons and the top ten take 2% to 3%. Study-level findings and limits: In all four CD4+ subsets, TCRB CDR3 length was significantly, moderately reduced in type 1 diabetes.

The antigens for these receptors are not known. The source material was Tregs from blood. These receptors originate from a woman aged 40 to 50 with type 1 diabetes.

This sequence joins TRBV5-1 and TRBJ2-7, with 9 positions matching TRBD1. The V segment lost 7 bases and the J segment 2 bases; nucleotides outside the gene matches: 7. Germline CDR1 reads SGHRS; CDR2 reads YFSETQ. The CDR3 extends over 14 amino acids. The CDR3 DNA reads TGCGCCAGCGGAAGGGGGGACAGGGCCTACGAGCAGTACTTC. This translates into CASGRGDRAYEQYF.

The rearrangement links TRBV6-1 to TRBJ2-4; D ambiguous. This CDR3 contains 12 residues. Germline CDR1 and CDR2: MNHNS and SASEGT. With 4 bases removed from V and 8 bases from J, the gap between germline ends came to 9 bases. For the CDR3, the DNA is TGTGCCAGCAGTGGTTCTACGGACATTCAGTACTTC. Translation: CASSGSTDIQYF.

This clone came up a few times. The rearrangement joins TRBV29-1 to TRBJ1-4; the match to TRBD1 covers 12 bases. Germline V gives CDR1 SQVTM, CDR2 ANQGSEA. The J segment lost 5 bases and the V segment lost 4 bases, leaving 5 bases of the junction unmatched. The CDR3 has 15 residues. CDR3 in DNA: TGCAGCGTTGCGGGGACAGGGGGCTCCAATGAAAAACTGTTTTTT. Amino acids: CSVAGTGGSNEKLFF. Full variable domain (missing parts from reference TRBV29-1 and TRBJ1-4): SAVISQKPSRDICQRGTSLTIQCQVDSQVTMMFWYRQQPGQSLTLIATANQGSEATYESGFVIDKFPISRPNLTFSTLTVSNMSPEDSSIYLCSVAGTGGSNEKLFFGSGTQLSVL.

This CDR3 is CASSAGQSSYNEQFF. In nucleotides, the CDR3 is TGTGCCAGCAGCGCCGGACAGAGCTCCTACAATGAGCAGTTCTTC. The chain has TRBV9 and TRBJ2-1, with D possibly TRBD1 on 6 matching bases. V dropped 3 bases and J dropped 0 bases, with 10 bases sitting between them. Germline loops: CDR1 SGDLS, CDR2 YYNGEE. This CDR3 spans 15 amino acids.

The chain recombines TRBV15 with TRBJ2-7; 9 nucleotides match TRBD1. V gave up 1 base and J gave up 9 bases; unmatched junction bases: 13. Germline values: CDR1 LNHNV, CDR2 YYDKDF (reference sequence). CDR3 length equals 16 residues. The CDR3 here is CATSRVDGQGISGQYF. The CDR3 nucleotides read TGTGCCACCAGCAGAGTCGATGGACAGGGGATCTCGGGGCAGTACTTC. The complete variable domain, with remaining parts taken from reference TRBV15 and TRBJ2-7, reads DAMVIQNPRYQVTQFGKPVTLSCSQTLNHNVMYWYQQKSSQAPKLLFHYYDKDFNNEADTPDNFQSRRPNTSFCFLDIRSPGLGDTAMYLCATSRVDGQGISGQYFGPGTRLTVT.

V gene TRBV19 combines with J gene TRBJ2-3, with 10 bases aligning to TRBD2. The germline V gene encodes CDR1 LNHDA and CDR2 SQIVND (reference sequence). This CDR3 has 14 residues. Unmatched junction bases numbered 5, after V lost 10 bases and J lost 1 base. The CDR3, as DNA: TGTGCCACCCGACTAGCGGGCCGCACAGATACGCAGTATTTT. It codes for CATRLAGRTDTQYF.

This chain connects TRBV4-3 to TRBJ2-4; D is perhaps TRBD1 (5 bases). The CDR3 is 17 amino acids. Per germline, CDR1 LGHNA and CDR2 YSLEER. Between the trimmed V and J ends, which lost 0 bases and 0 bases, there was a span of 12 bases. CDR3 sequence reads: CASSQDPGHPAKNIQYF. The CDR3 DNA follows: TGCGCCAGCAGCCAAGACCCCGGACACCCAGCCAAAAACATTCAGTACTTC.

The chain combines TRBV7-9 with TRBJ2-7, with 10 nucleotides matching TRBD2. This CDR3 contains 14 residues. The V segment lost 5 bases and the J segment 4 bases; nucleotides outside the gene matches: 5. Germline-derived CDR1 and CDR2 are SEHNR and FQNEAQ (reference sequence). The CDR3 sequence is CASSPWTSGYEQYF. In DNA form, the CDR3 reads TGTGCCAGCAGCCCTTGGACTAGCGGTTACGAGCAGTACTTC.

J is TRBJ2-7 and V is TRBV4-1; TRBD2 matches at 7 bases. Per germline, CDR1 MGHRA and CDR2 YSYEKL. V was pared by 2 bases and J by 5 bases, with 9 bases of the junction left unmatched. The CDR3 contains 15 residues. The CDR3 loop reads CASSQYERDIHEQYF. The CDR3 region has the DNA TGCGCCAGCAGCCAATATGAGCGGGATATACACGAGCAGTACTTC.

This clone was seen only a few times. The chain joins TRBV7-8 to TRBJ2-5; D unresolved. Deletions cut 1 base from V and 4 bases from J, with 10 bases between. The CDR3 consists of 14 residues. Germline V CDR1 and CDR2: SGHVS, FQNEAQ. CDR3 region: CASSLVAIGETQYF. As DNA, the CDR3 is TGTGCCAGCAGCTTAGTAGCAATTGGAGAGACCCAGTACTTC. Combining the CDR3 with reference TRBV7-8 and TRBJ2-5 gives the whole variable domain GAGVSQSPRYKVAKRGQDVALRCDPISGHVSLFWYQQALGQGPEFLTYFQNEAQLDKSGLPSDRFFAERPEGSVSTLKIQRTQQEDSAVYLCASSLVAIGETQYFGPGTRLLVL.

The rearrangement links TRBV5-6 to TRBJ1-4; the D is unclear. The CDR3 runs to 14 residues. Trimming removed 1 base at V and 2 bases at J, with 6 bases between. In germline, CDR1 is SGHDT, CDR2 YYEEEE. This CDR3 reads CASSLRDTNEKLFF. Here the CDR3 DNA reads TGTGCCAGCAGCTTGCGGGATACTAATGAAAAACTGTTTTTT.

The J gene is TRBJ2-7, the V gene TRBV21-1; the table assigns TRBD1, which was not confirmed against the DNA. TRBV21-1 is a documented pseudogene. CDR3 size: 15 residues. The CDR3, as DNA: TGTGCCAGCAGGTTTCCCGGGGACAAAACCTACGAGCAGTACTTC. Amino acids: CASRFPGDKTYEQYF.

This rearrangement joins TRBV5-4 to TRBJ2-7; maybe TRBD2 (6 bases). With 4 bases removed from V and 7 bases from J, the gap between germline ends came to 12 bases. CDR1 SGHNT and CDR2 YYREEE come from the germline V gene (reference sequence). The CDR3 totals 12 residues. The CDR3 region has the DNA TGTGCCAGCAGCGTGGAGGCGGGAGAGCAGTACTTC. It yields the protein CASSVEAGEQYF.

On this clone itself: Relative to the germline gene, one junction end is altered; a read error may explain this. This rearrangement joins TRBV5-4 to TRBJ2-3; 11 nucleotides match TRBD2. CDR1 is SGHNT, CDR2 YYREEE, per germline (reference sequence). The CDR3 covers 16 residues. CDR3 DNA sequence: TGCGCCAGCAGCCAAGAGGGACTAGCGGGCACAGATACGCAGTATTTT. Its translation: CASSQEGLAGTDTQYF.

This chain connects TRBV7-9 to TRBJ1-2; D gene unclear. The CDR3 totals 14 residues. The V end was cut by 5 bases, the J end by 0 bases, with 10 bases between. Germline V gene sequence: CDR1 SEHNR, CDR2 FQNEAQ (reference sequence). CDR3 sequence: CASSPIGANYGYTF. In DNA form, the CDR3 reads TGTGCCAGCAGCCCGATCGGTGCTAACTATGGCTACACCTTC. The entire variable domain, with the rest obtained from reference TRBV7-9 and TRBJ1-2, is as follows: DTGVSQNPRHKITKRGQNVTFRCDPISEHNRLYWYRQTLGQGPEFLTYFQNEAQLEKSRLLSDRFSAERPKGSFSTLEIQRTEQGDSAMYLCASSPIGANYGYTFGSGTRLTVV.